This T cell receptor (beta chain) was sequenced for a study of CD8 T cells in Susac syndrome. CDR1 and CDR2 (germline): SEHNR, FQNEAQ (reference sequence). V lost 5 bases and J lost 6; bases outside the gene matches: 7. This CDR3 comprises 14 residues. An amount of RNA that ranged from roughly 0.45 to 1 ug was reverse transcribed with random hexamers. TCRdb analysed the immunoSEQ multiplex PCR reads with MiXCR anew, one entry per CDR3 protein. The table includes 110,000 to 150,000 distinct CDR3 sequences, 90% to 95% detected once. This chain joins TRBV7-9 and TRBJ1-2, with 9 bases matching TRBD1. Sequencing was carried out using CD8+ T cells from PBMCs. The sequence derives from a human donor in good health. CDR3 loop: CASSPRDRVDGYTF. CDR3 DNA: TGTGCCAGCAGCCCCCGGGACAGGGTGGATGGCTACACCTTC.